This is a list of T cell receptor beta chains from one sample in a study of CD8 T cells in ankylosing spondylitis. TCRdb re-derived calls from the 5' RACE reads in MiXCR, one entry per CDR3 protein. The data show 700,000 or so distinct CDR3 sequences, around 17% seen once. Sequencing was done on a sample of blood, either unsorted or a sorted T cell fraction (not recorded which). The receptors derive from a male donor with ankylosing spondylitis. Each CDR3 is given with its conserved first and last residue. The D gene is left open where the match is weak. Rows may omit the clone size; those that give it use once, few, many or a size class.

cdr3_nt cdr3_aa clone_size j_call v_call d_call
TGTGCCACCTTACGGGAGGGGGTAGGACAGCCCCAGCATTTT CATLREGVGQPQHF few TRBJ1-5 TRBV12-3/TRBV12-4 NA
TGTGCCAGCAGCTTCGGTGCTAGCGGGGACAATGAGCAGTTCTTC CASSFGASGDNEQFF NA TRBJ2-1 TRBV5-6 TRBD2
TGCAGCGTTGAAATGGGACCCCAAGAGACCCAGTACTTC CSVEMGPQETQYF NA TRBJ2-5 TRBV29-1 NA
TGTGCCAGCAGCTTAGGCGGGGGATTCAGGAATGAGCAGTTCTTC CASSLGGGFRNEQFF NA TRBJ2-1 TRBV11-3 TRBD2
TGTGCCAGCAGGCGCCTGACAGACACCGGGGAGCTGTTTTTT CASRRLTDTGELFF NA TRBJ2-2 TRBV7-9 NA
TGCAGTGCTAGAGAACCCCGGCCGGGACTAGGGGGTGATACGCAGTATTTT CSAREPRPGLGGDTQYF NA TRBJ2-3 TRBV20-1 TRBD2
TGTGCCAGCAGTTTGGGTTCACAGGGGGCGGGAGATACGCAGTATTTT CASSLGSQGAGDTQYF NA TRBJ2-3 TRBV12-3/TRBV12-4 TRBD1
TGTGTGGGACTTGACAGCTCCTACAATGAGCAGTTCTTC CVGLDSSYNEQFF few TRBJ2-1 TRBV30 NA
TGCAGTGTCAAGTCGTGGAACACTGAAGCTTTCTTT CSVKSWNTEAFF NA TRBJ1-1 TRBV20-1 NA
TGTGCCAGCAGCCCAACAGGGTCTTTTGAAAAACTGTTTTTT CASSPTGSFEKLFF few TRBJ1-4 TRBV6-1 NA
TGCAGCGTTGAAGTCCTGGGCCCCCCGTACTTCGAGCAGTACTTC CSVEVLGPPYFEQYF few TRBJ2-7 TRBV29-1 NA
TGTGCCAGCACCCCCTCCCAGCTAGCGATCTCTGGGGCCAACGTCCTGACTTTC CASTPSQLAISGANVLTF NA TRBJ2-6 TRBV11-2 NA
TGTGCCAGCAGTTTATCAAGGGGGACCTCTTACGGCTACACCTTC CASSLSRGTSYGYTF NA TRBJ1-2 TRBV12-3/TRBV12-4 NA
TGTGCCAGCAGCGTAGGGTTGGGTGAGGGCTACACTGAAGCTTTCTTT CASSVGLGEGYTEAFF few TRBJ1-1 TRBV9 NA
TGTGCCAGCAGCGTAGGTGTTGGAAATATGAACACTGAAGCTTTCTTT CASSVGVGNMNTEAFF many TRBJ1-1 TRBV9 NA